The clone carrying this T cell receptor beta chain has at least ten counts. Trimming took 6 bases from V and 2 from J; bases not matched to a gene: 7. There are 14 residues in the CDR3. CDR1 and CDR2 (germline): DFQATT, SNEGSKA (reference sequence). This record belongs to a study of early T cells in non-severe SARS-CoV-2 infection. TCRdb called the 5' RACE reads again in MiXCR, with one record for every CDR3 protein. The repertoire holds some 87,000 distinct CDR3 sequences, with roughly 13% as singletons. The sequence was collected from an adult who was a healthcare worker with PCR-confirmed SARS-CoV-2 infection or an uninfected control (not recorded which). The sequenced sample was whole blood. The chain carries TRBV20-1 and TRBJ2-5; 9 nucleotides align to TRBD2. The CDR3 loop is CSASTTSGQETQYF. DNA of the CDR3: TGCAGTGCCAGCACGACTAGCGGACAAGAGACCCAGTACTTC.